The sequence of this T cell receptor beta chain was determined in a study of blood T cell repertoires in COVID-19. On the study more broadly: Acute and convalescent COVID-19 samples came from the United States, Italy and Spain. The analysed material was cDNA or gDNA that came from T cells, B-cell-depleted T cells, or PBMCs.

CDR1 and CDR2 (germline): GTSNPN, SVGIG (reference sequence). V gave up 4 bases and J gave up 4 bases; unmatched junction bases: 9. This CDR3 contains 15 residues. Under the authors' procedure: Amplification with reference gene primers provided the estimates of nucleated cell counts. Assay used: immunoSEQ multiplex PCR; TCRdb lists only in-frame clones, some missing. V and J calls and clone size are as listed in that table; D and trimming were resolved from the DNA. Here the sample spans fewer than 70,000 clones, around 79% being singletons. The clonotype comes from a human donor in a cohort sampled during active COVID-19. This chain connects TRBV30 to TRBJ2-7; 11 bases line up with TRBD1. Material for sequencing was peripheral blood. CDR3 DNA sequence: TGTGCCTGGAATTACGGGACAGGGGGATTTTACGAGCAGTACTTC. This sequence encodes CAWNYGTGGFYEQYF.